Presented here are 4 T cell receptor beta chains from one specimen sequenced in a study of blood T cell repertoires in COVID-19. The assay was immunoSEQ multiplex PCR, and TCRdb's table has in-frame clones only and misses some. The sample includes about 500,000 clones, roughly 91% of them seen just once. Material for sequencing was peripheral blood. These receptors were taken from a woman in her forties or fifties with COVID-19, enrolled during active disease.

The chain joins TRBV10-3 to TRBJ1-3; D gene uncertain. In germline, CDR1 is ENHRY, CDR2 SYGVKD. The CDR3 length is 18 residues. Trimming stripped 6 bases from V and 0 bases from J, with 21 bases between. The CDR3 sequence: CAIRVPARALTSGNTIYF. Written as DNA, the CDR3 is TGTGCCATCAGAGTACCGGCGAGGGCTCTAACCTCTGGAAACACCATATATTTT.

V is TRBV6-5 and J is TRBJ1-1, with D unclear. The length of the CDR3 is 14 residues. Trimming stripped 2 bases from V and 3 bases from J, with 10 bases between. Per germline, CDR1 MNHEY and CDR2 SVGAGI. CDR3 amino acids: CASSYSPTDTEAFF. The CDR3, as DNA: TGTGCCAGCAGTTACAGCCCAACGGACACTGAAGCTTTCTTT.

The chain links TRBV25-1 to TRBJ1-1, with a possible D match to TRBD1 (6 bases). CDR3 length: 13 amino acids. CDR1 and CDR2 (germline): MGHDK, SYGVNS. V lost 7 bases and J lost 1, with 10 bases in between. The CDR3 DNA follows: TGTGCCAGCATTGCCAGGGGGAACACTGAAGCTTTCTTT. Residues: CASIARGNTEAFF.

The CDR3 sequence is CAVRDHTMNTEAFF. The CDR3 DNA reads as TGTGCCGTACGCGATCATACCATGAACACTGAAGCTTTCTTT. The chain employs TRBV28 and TRBJ1-1, with D hard to call. The CDR3 has 14 residues. V gave up 11 bases and J gave up 0 bases, with 16 bases separating them. The V gene's germline CDR1 is MDHEN and CDR2 SYDVKM.